This T cell receptor beta chain was sequenced in a study of T cells in Graves' hyperthyroidism and ophthalmopathy. Looking at the study overall: At the time of initial diagnosis and before any treatment, peripheral blood was collected.

Study results and caveats: Ophthalmopathy cases were set apart from stable hyperthyroidism by a 13 V-J model. The model's output predicted ophthalmopathy at a median of about 5.9 months prior to onset.

CDR1 and CDR2 from the germline V gene are LNHDA and SQIVND (reference sequence). The junction had 5 bases not matched to a gene; V was cut back by 6 bases and J by 0 bases. CDR3 length: 16 amino acids. Exclusion criteria comprised uncontrolled infection, other autoimmune disease, pregnancy or lactation. Amplification of TCR beta CDR3 regions used RNA as the template. A first-round RT-PCR of the TCR CDR3 used the HTBI primer set. TCRdb redid the calling of the multiplex PCR reads with MiXCR, one entry per CDR3 protein. The repertoire holds roughly 420,000 distinct CDR3 sequences, with less than 20% as singletons. This clonotype has more than one count but fewer than ten. Antigen unknown.

This clonotype was obtained from a woman aged 18-29 years with Graves' hyperthyroidism. The sequenced sample consisted of blood. The chain recombines TRBV19 with TRBJ2-1; TRBD2 matches 10 bases. This chain's CDR3 is CASRASGRSSYNEQFF. CDR3 in DNA: TGTGCCAGTAGGGCTAGCGGGAGATCCTCCTACAATGAGCAGTTCTTC.